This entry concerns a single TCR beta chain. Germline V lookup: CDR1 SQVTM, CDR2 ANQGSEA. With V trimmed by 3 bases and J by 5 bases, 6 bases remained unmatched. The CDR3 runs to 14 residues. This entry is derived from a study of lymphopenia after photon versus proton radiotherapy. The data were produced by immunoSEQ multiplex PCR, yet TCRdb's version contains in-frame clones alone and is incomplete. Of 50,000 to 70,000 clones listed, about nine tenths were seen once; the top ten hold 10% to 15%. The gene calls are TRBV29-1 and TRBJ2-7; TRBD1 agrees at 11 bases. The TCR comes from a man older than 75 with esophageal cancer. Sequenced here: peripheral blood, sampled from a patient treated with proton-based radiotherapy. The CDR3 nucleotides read TGCAGCGTTGAGGGTGGACAGGGGGCTAACGAGCAGTACTTC. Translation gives CSVEGGQGANEQYF.